The sequence of this TCR beta chain was determined in a study of T cells after somatic rescue of genetic block. Generated by immunoSEQ multiplex PCR, the TCRdb table keeps only in-frame clones and is missing some. The table shows roughly 120,000 clones, with about nine tenths occurring only once. V shed 0 bases and J 10 bases; nucleotides not matched to a gene: 7. The CDR3 length is 14 residues. Germline V lookup: CDR1 SGDLS, CDR2 YYNGEE. This clone was recorded only once. This chain uses TRBV9 with TRBJ2-5; 9 positions match TRBD2. The receptor comes from a woman aged 18 to 35. The sequenced material came from peripheral blood mononuclear cells (PBMCs). The CDR3 here is CASSVGASGEFQYF. In DNA form, the CDR3 reads TGTGCCAGCAGCGTAGGGGCTAGCGGGGAATTCCAGTACTTC.